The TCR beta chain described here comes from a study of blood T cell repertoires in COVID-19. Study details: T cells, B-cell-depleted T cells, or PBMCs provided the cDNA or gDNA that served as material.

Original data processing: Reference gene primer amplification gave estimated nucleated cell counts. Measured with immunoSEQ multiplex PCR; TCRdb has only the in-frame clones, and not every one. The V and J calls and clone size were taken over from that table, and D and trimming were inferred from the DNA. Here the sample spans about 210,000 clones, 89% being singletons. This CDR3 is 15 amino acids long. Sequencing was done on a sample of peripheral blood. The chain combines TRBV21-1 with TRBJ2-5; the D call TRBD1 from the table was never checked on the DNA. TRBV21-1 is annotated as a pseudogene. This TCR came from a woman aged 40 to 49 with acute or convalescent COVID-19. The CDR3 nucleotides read TGTGCCAGCAGCGTACGGACAGGGACTGGAGAGACCCAGTACTTC. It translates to CASSVRTGTGETQYF.